The following is a T cell receptor (beta chain) sequence with its context. What it binds is unknown. PCR amplification relied on 60 Vbeta primers (plus 13 Jbeta primers). In the original workflow: An analysis that came later counted around 80 million unique TCR beta chains, 10 million to 12 million shared. The table came from immunoSEQ multiplex PCR; TCRdb's copy has only in-frame clones and leaves some out. The V and J calls and the clone size are those of that table, but D and trimming were determined from the DNA. The sample shows roughly 200,000 clones, 75% to 85% of them seen only once. The entry originates in a study of cytomegalovirus exposure and HLA in healthy donors. The study, taken as a whole, reports: The study put 150 or so TCR beta chains on its list as cytomegalovirus-associated.

The V and J ends lost 1 base and 3 bases respectively, with 15 bases between them. Germline lookup yields CDR1 MDHEN and CDR2 SYDVKM. The CDR3 consists of 16 residues. Sequencing was done on a sample of PBMCs. This TCR was sampled from a woman aged 40-49 years in good health and CMV-seronegative. V usage is TRBV28 and J usage is TRBJ1-1, with TRBD1 as a possible D gene (6 bases). As DNA, the CDR3 is TGTGCCAGCAGTTTATCTGCCCGGACAGCCCACACTGAAGCTTTCTTT. Residues: CASSLSARTAHTEAFF.